Listed below are T cell receptor beta chains from one sample, sequenced in a study of T cells of healthy individuals. TCRdb reprocessed the 5' RACE reads with MiXCR, giving one entry per CDR3 protein. The data contain 50,000 to 55,000 distinct CDR3 sequences, over 12% of them singletons. These TCRs come from a human donor in good health. The CDR3 runs from the conserved cysteine through the conserved F or W. Each record gives: clone size, CDR3 length, D gene, J gene, V gene, CDR3 DNA, CDR3 protein. A D gene is named only where the DNA matches it firmly. Clone size is shown for a subset of rows, as once, few, many or a class of expanded clone.

>many|14|-|TRBJ2-1|TRBV5-1
TGCGCCAGCAGCTCCGGGACATCGGGGAATGAGCAGTTCTTC
CASSSGTSGNEQFF
>-|13|-|TRBJ1-2|TRBV29-1
TGCAGCGTTGGAGGACAGAGATATGGAGGCTACACCTTC
CSVGGQRYGGYTF
>many|15|TRBD2|TRBJ2-7|TRBV18
TGTGCCAGCTCACCGGCTAGCGGGGGCACCTACGAGCAGTACTTC
CASSPASGGTYEQYF
>many|12|TRBD2|TRBJ2-1|TRBV29-1
TGCAGCTATGCGGGAGAGGTCACTGAGCAGTTCTTC
CSYAGEVTEQFF
>-|16|-|TRBJ1-1|TRBV5-5
TGTGCCAGCGGCTTAAGGGGTTCGGGACTGAACACTGAAGCTTTCTTT
CASGLRGSGLNTEAFF
>many|13|-|TRBJ2-3|TRBV29-1
TGCAGCGTTGACGGTGTATCGACAGATACGCAGTATTTT
CSVDGVSTDTQYF
>-|15|TRBD1|TRBJ2-7|TRBV5-1
TGCGCCAGCAGCGCGGCCGGGACAGCCTCCTACGAGCAGTACTTC
CASSAAGTASYEQYF
>-|13|-|TRBJ1-2|TRBV12-3/TRBV12-4
TGTGCCAGCAGTTTGATCCAGACCTATGGCTACACCTTC
CASSLIQTYGYTF
>-|16|-|TRBJ1-5|TRBV7-2
TGTGCCAGCAGAGCTGGGGGGCCGGGGGGCGGACAGCCCCAGCATTTT
CASRAGGPGGGQPQHF
>-|13|-|TRBJ2-2|TRBV7-9
TGTGCCAGCAGCATTACTAGTCCCGGGGAGCTGTTTTTT
CASSITSPGELFF
>few|17|TRBD2|TRBJ2-1|TRBV6-4
TGTGCCAGCAGTGACTCGCCGACTAGCGGGGGTTACAATGAGCAGTTCTTC
CASSDSPTSGGYNEQFF
>few|16|-|TRBJ1-4|TRBV15
TGTGCCACCAGCAGAGATTCGGGGAGAGGCGGCGAAAAACTGTTTTTT
CATSRDSGRGGEKLFF
>many|14|-|TRBJ2-5|TRBV5-4
TGTGCCAGCAGCCCACCAGGGGTTGGAGAGACCCAGTACTTC
CASSPPGVGETQYF
>-|13|-|TRBJ2-1|TRBV20-1
TGCAGTGCCCAGGGGCTGGATTACAATGAGCAGTTCTTC
CSAQGLDYNEQFF
>many|17|TRBD1|TRBJ1-2|TRBV7-2
TGTGCCAGCAGCTCTTCCGAAAAGGGGGCTTTTATCTATGGCTACACCTTC
CASSSSEKGAFIYGYTF
>-|15|-|TRBJ2-7|TRBV5-1
TGCGCCAGCAGCCTGGACGGAGCCCGCTCCTACGAGCAGTACTTC
CASSLDGARSYEQYF
>few|12|-|TRBJ2-5|TRBV20-1
TGCAGTGCTGCAAGAAAACAAGAGACCCAGTACTTC
CSAARKQETQYF
>many|16|TRBD1|TRBJ2-5|TRBV6-5
TGTGCCAGCAGTTACTCGATATGGGACAGCAAAGAGACCCAGTACTTC
CASSYSIWDSKETQYF
>many|12|-|TRBJ2-7|TRBV3-1
TGTGCCAGCAGCCAGTATTCCTACGAGCAGTACTTC
CASSQYSYEQYF
>few|16|TRBD2|TRBJ2-7|TRBV5-1
TGCGCCAGCAGCTCCGGGACGGTGGGACTAGCGGGTCAGCAGTACTTC
CASSSGTVGLAGQQYF
>many|13|-|TRBJ2-7|TRBV7-6
TGTGCCAGCAGCTTAGCGGACAGTTACGAGCAGTACTTC
CASSLADSYEQYF
>few|17|TRBD2|TRBJ2-3|TRBV24-1
TGTGCCACCAGTGATACCCTGGGACGCGGGGGAAGAGATACGCAGTATTTT
CATSDTLGRGGRDTQYF
>-|15|-|TRBJ2-3|TRBV12-3/TRBV12-4
TGTGCCAGCAGTTTAGGAATAGCGAGCACAGATACGCAGTATTTT
CASSLGIASTDTQYF
>many|15|-|TRBJ1-5|TRBV18
TGTGCCAGCTCACCCGCGGATTTGCCCTCCGAGCCCCAGCATTTT
CASSPADLPSEPQHF
>-|16|-|TRBJ1-1|TRBV4-1
TGCGCCAGCAGCCAAGGGATCGGGGGTATGAACACTGAAGCTTTCTTT
CASSQGIGGMNTEAFF
>-|11|-|TRBJ2-2|TRBV6-2/TRBV6-3
TGTGCCAGCAGCCCCCACGGGGAGCTGTTTTTT
CASSPHGELFF
>many|16|TRBD2|TRBJ2-5|TRBV6-6
TGTGCCAGCAGACCATGGACTAGCGGGAACCAAGAGACCCAGTACTTC
CASRPWTSGNQETQYF
>-|16|-|TRBJ2-3|TRBV14
TGTGCCAGCAGCCAAGATCCCGGGATACGCACAGATACGCAGTATTTT
CASSQDPGIRTDTQYF
>many|13|-|TRBJ1-1|TRBV5-1
TGCGCCAGTTCTTGGGCAGGGAGCACTGAAGCTTTCTTT
CASSWAGSTEAFF
>few|16|-|TRBJ2-3|TRBV5-4
TGTGCCAGCAGCAGCCTTTGGGACACCGGCACAGATACGCAGTATTTT
CASSSLWDTGTDTQYF
>-|13|-|TRBJ1-6|TRBV9
TGTGCCAGCAGCCCACAGGCTACTGGGACCCTCCACTTT
CASSPQATGTLHF
>-|16|TRBD1|TRBJ1-2|TRBV27
TGTGCCAGCAGCTTACAGGGGGCACGGGTAGACTATGGCTACACCTTC
CASSLQGARVDYGYTF
>-|16|-|TRBJ2-5|TRBV4-3
TGCGCCAGCAGCCAAAGATGGGCGGCCACGGGAGAGACCCAGTACTTC
CASSQRWAATGETQYF
>many|13|-|TRBJ1-1|TRBV20-1
TGCAGTGCTAGAGAACACCCGGTAGCTGAAGCTTTCTTT
CSAREHPVAEAFF
>few|12|-|TRBJ1-1|TRBV28
TGTGCCAGCAGTTTAAGTCGAGCTGAAGCTTTCTTT
CASSLSRAEAFF
>-|17|-|TRBJ2-3|TRBV7-9
TGTGCCAGCACCCTGGCCTCCACGGGACTGCGCACAGATACGCAGTATTTT
CASTLASTGLRTDTQYF
>many|14|-|TRBJ2-1|TRBV9
TGTGCCAGCAGCGTACTCAGGGGCGGCAATGAGCAGTTCTTC
CASSVLRGGNEQFF
>few|14|-|TRBJ2-2|TRBV28
TGTGCCAGCAGTTTCCTTAGAGATGCCGGGGAGCTGTTTTTT
CASSFLRDAGELFF
>-|14|-|TRBJ1-2|TRBV5-1
TGCGCCAGCAGCTTGGACCCCAGCTTCGATGGCTACACCTTC
CASSLDPSFDGYTF
>few|13|-|TRBJ2-7|TRBV9
TGTGCCAGCAGCGCCTCACTAGTAGACGAGCAGTACTTC
CASSASLVDEQYF
>few|17|TRBD1|TRBJ2-6|TRBV20-1
TGCAGTGCTAGACGAGGGGCAGGGGGCTCTGGGGCCAACGTCCTGACTTTC
CSARRGAGGSGANVLTF
>-|14|TRBD2|TRBJ2-7|TRBV5-4
TGTGCCAGCAGCCCGCCGGGGGGGATCCACGAGCAGTACTTC
CASSPPGGIHEQYF
>-|15|-|TRBJ2-2|TRBV2
TGTGCCAGCAGTGCTGGACTCGAGAACACCGGGGAGCTGTTTTTT
CASSAGLENTGELFF
>-|15|TRBD2|TRBJ2-3|TRBV6-2/TRBV6-3
TGTGCCAGCAGCCTAGCGGGGGGGCCAACAGATACGCAGTATTTT
CASSLAGGPTDTQYF
>many|9|-|TRBJ1-2|TRBV29-1
TGCAGCGTTGAACAGGGCTACACCTTC
CSVEQGYTF
>few|15|TRBD1|TRBJ2-3|TRBV13
TGTGCCAGCCGCCCGGGGACAGGGGGCACAGATACGCAGTATTTT
CASRPGTGGTDTQYF
>few|14|TRBD1|TRBJ2-7|TRBV4-3
TGCGCCAGCAGCCAGGACAGGGGACCCTACGAGCAGTACTTC
CASSQDRGPYEQYF
>few|14|-|TRBJ2-3|TRBV5-4
TGTGCCAGCAGCCGCGCTCGGACGGGAGATACGCAGTATTTT
CASSRARTGDTQYF
>many|16|-|TRBJ2-7|TRBV15
TGTGCCACCAGCAGAGATCAGGAGGGTTACTCCTACGAGCAGTACTTC
CATSRDQEGYSYEQYF
>many|13|-|TRBJ1-3|TRBV24-1
TGTGCCACCAGTGATTTGGACGGAGACACCATATATTTT
CATSDLDGDTIYF
>few|16|TRBD1|TRBJ2-3|TRBV4-3
TGCGCCAGCAGCCAAGGACGGACAGGGGGCACAGATACGCAGTATTTT
CASSQGRTGGTDTQYF
>many|17|TRBD2|TRBJ2-7|TRBV9
TGTGCCAGCAGCGCCGGTCCGTTAGCGGGGGCCTCCTACGAGCAGTACTTC
CASSAGPLAGASYEQYF
>many|17|TRBD2|TRBJ2-2|TRBV7-9
TGTGCCAGCAGCTTCCCTTCTAGCGGGAGAAGCACCGGGGAGCTGTTTTTT
CASSFPSSGRSTGELFF